Sequencing of this T cell receptor beta chain was carried out in a study of shared clonotypes between healthy human individuals. Deletions cut 4 bases from V and 2 bases from J, with 12 bases between. CDR1 ENHRY and CDR2 SYGVKD come from the germline V gene. CDR3 size: 14 residues. Produced via immunoSEQ multiplex PCR; TCRdb's table is partial and in-frame only. The table includes approximately 590,000 clones, roughly 96% detected once. It was CD45RO-negative cells, positively selected for CCR7, that made up naive CD8 cells, with terminally differentiated effector memory CD45RA+ cells excluded. This TCR was recovered from a woman in her twenties or thirties in good health. Sequencing was carried out using naive CD8+ T cells sorted from blood. V is TRBV10-3 and J is TRBJ2-7; either TRBD1 or TRBD2 may supply D (5 bases each). In nucleotides, the CDR3 is TGTGCCATCAGTGCCGTCGGGGACCCCTACGAGCAGTACTTC. Encoded protein: CAISAVGDPYEQYF.